Listed here is a single T cell receptor (beta chain). Antigen unknown. These data are taken from a study of beta chain features in type 1 diabetes. Findings and limits, study-wide: With patients and controls alike, PCR might favor shorter templates to an equal degree. Patients with Type 1 diabetes showed moderately but significantly shorter TCRB CDR3s in all four CD4+ subsets.

Reverse transcribing all isolated RNA meant expressed TCRB transcripts were sequenced. Data came from immunoSEQ multiplex PCR; TCRdb stores just in-frame clones and leaves some out. The data show under 400,000 clones, with roughly 15% seen just once and 6.7% held by the top ten. Sequencing was carried out using central memory CD4+ T cells from blood. This TCR derives from a man aged 25 to 40 in good health.

CDR3 protein: CASSEDRAGLVKLFF. The CDR3 nucleotides read TGTGCCAGCAGCGAAGACAGGGCTGGGTTGGTAAAACTGTTTTTT. This chain connects TRBV7-9 to TRBJ1-4; TRBD1 matches at 7 bases. This CDR3 has 15 residues. Germline V gene data show CDR1 as SEHNR and CDR2 as FQNEAQ (reference sequence). Germline trimming cut 5 bases from V and 10 bases from J; bases unmatched to any gene: 13.